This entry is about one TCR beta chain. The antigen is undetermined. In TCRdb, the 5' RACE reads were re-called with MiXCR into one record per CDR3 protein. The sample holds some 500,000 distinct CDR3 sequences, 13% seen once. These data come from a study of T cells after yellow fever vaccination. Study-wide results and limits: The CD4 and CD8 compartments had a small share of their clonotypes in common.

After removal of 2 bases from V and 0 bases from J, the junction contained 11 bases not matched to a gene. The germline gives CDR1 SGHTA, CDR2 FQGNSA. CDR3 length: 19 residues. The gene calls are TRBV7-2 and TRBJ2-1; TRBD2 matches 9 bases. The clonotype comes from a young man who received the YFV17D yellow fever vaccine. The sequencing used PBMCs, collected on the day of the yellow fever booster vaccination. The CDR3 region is CASSLSGGRGSSSYNEQFF. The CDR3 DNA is TGTGCCAGCAGCTTAAGCGGCGGGAGGGGATCTAGCTCCTACAATGAGCAGTTCTTC.